This T cell receptor beta chain appears in the sequencing data of a study of T cell repertoires in ileal Crohn's disease. Study-wide background: About 37% were active smokers at surgery; median disease duration was around 8 years.

Only in-frame clones appear in the TCRdb table, and some are missing; sequencing was by immunoSEQ multiplex PCR. The data contain some 8,200 clones, around 96% of them singletons. The V gene's germline CDR1 is LNHNV and CDR2 YYDKDF (reference sequence). CDR3 size: 14 residues. V shed 0 bases and J shed 1 base, with 4 bases lying between them. Overall study results and limits: Mucosal expansions were suggested to be mainly CD8 T cells. Every patient over 26.8% clonality showed endoscopic recurrence.

About this clone: What it binds is not known.

V usage is TRBV15 and J usage is TRBJ1-5; D is uncertain. The receptor comes from an adult with Crohn's disease. The material sequenced was ileal tissue. DNA for the CDR3: TGTGCCACCAGCAGAGATCTGAGCAATCAGCCCCAGCATTTT. Protein sequence: CATSRDLSNQPQHF.